These T cell receptor beta chains were read from a single sample in a study of blood T cell repertoires in COVID-19. Some clones are missing from TCRdb's copy, which holds only in-frame ones; the method was immunoSEQ multiplex PCR. The data contain roughly 180,000 clones, around 85% of them singletons. What was sequenced was peripheral blood. The receptors were sampled from a man in his 70s with active or convalescent COVID-19. CDR3s include the opening cysteine and the closing phenylalanine or tryptophan. D genes are given only for firm matches. A row's size may be missing; if present it is once, few, many or a size class.

J gene	V gene	D gene	clone size	CDR3 protein	CDR3 DNA
TRBJ2-1	TRBV12-5	.	.	CASGTSGGTAYNEQFF	TGTGCTAGTGGGACCTCTGGCGGGACCGCTTACAATGAGCAGTTCTTC
TRBJ2-7	TRBV10-3	.	.	CAISEPVQGPYEQYF	TGTGCCATCAGTGAGCCCGTTCAGGGGCCTTACGAGCAGTACTTC
TRBJ2-1	TRBV19	.	.	CASSTNNEQFF	TGTGCCAGTAGTACCAACAATGAGCAGTTCTTC
TRBJ1-1	TRBV28	TRBD1	.	CASTPGGTGATEAFF	TGTGCCAGCACCCCGGGCGGGACAGGGGCCACTGAAGCTTTCTTT
TRBJ1-4	TRBV5-1	TRBD1	.	CASSLGGQTAGKLFF	TGCGCCAGCAGCTTGGGGGGACAGACAGCTGGAAAACTGTTTTTT
TRBJ2-1	TRBV7-2	.	.	CASSLTQGNEQFF	TGTGCCAGCAGCTTAACGCAGGGGAATGAGCAGTTCTTC
TRBJ1-2	TRBV28	TRBD1	.	CASYSGTGIHGYTF	TGTGCCTCTTATTCCGGGACAGGAATCCATGGCTACACCTTC
TRBJ2-1	TRBV7-9	TRBD1	.	CASSFQGGQGGNEQFF	TGTGCCAGCAGCTTCCAGGGTGGACAGGGGGGCAATGAGCAGTTCTTC
TRBJ2-7	TRBV27	.	few	CASRPVRVGGEQYF	TGTGCCAGCAGGCCTGTCAGGGTAGGCGGCGAGCAGTACTTC
TRBJ2-1	TRBV4-3	TRBD2	.	CASSPSWTSGRSQFF	TGCGCCAGCAGCCCTTCATGGACTAGCGGGAGGTCGCAGTTCTTC
TRBJ2-1	TRBV5-1	TRBD2	few	CASSPSGSSYNEQFF	TGCGCCAGCAGCCCTAGCGGGAGCTCCTACAATGAGCAGTTCTTC
TRBJ2-7	TRBV11-1	TRBD1	.	CASSLGSGGNYEQYF	TGTGCCAGCAGCTTAGGTTCAGGGGGCAACTACGAGCAGTACTTC
TRBJ1-2	TRBV11-2	.	.	CASSLVQNLYGYTF	TGTGCCAGCAGCTTAGTCCAGAACCTCTATGGCTACACCTTC
TRBJ2-1	TRBV7-2	TRBD2	few	CASSATSGGAVGEQFF	TGTGCCAGCAGCGCCACTAGCGGGGGGGCCGTTGGCGAGCAGTTCTTC
TRBJ1-2	TRBV28	.	.	CASTSNYGYTF	TGTGCCAGCACCAGTAACTATGGCTACACCTTC
TRBJ2-7	TRBV5-1	TRBD1	.	CASSPLLDRGRQYF	TGCGCCAGCAGCCCCCTTTTAGACAGGGGACGACAGTACTTC
TRBJ2-7	TRBV7-2	.	.	CASSLPYAYEQYF	TGTGCCAGCAGCTTACCCTATGCCTACGAGCAGTACTTC
TRBJ1-1	TRBV7-9	TRBD1	.	CASSSTGEGEAFF	TGTGCCAGCAGCTCAACAGGGGAAGGTGAAGCTTTCTTT
TRBJ1-3	TRBV29-1	.	.	CSVASGVYGNTIYF	TGCAGCGTGGCATCGGGGGTCTATGGAAACACCATATATTTT
TRBJ2-4	TRBV23-1	.	.	CASSQLIAKNIQYF	TGCGCCAGCAGTCAACTAATAGCCAAAAACATTCAGTACTTC
TRBJ2-2	TRBV7-3	.	many	CASSFDMNTGELFF	TGTGCCAGCAGCTTCGACATGAACACCGGGGAGCTGTTTTTT
TRBJ1-5	TRBV27	TRBD1	.	CASSADRGRQPQHF	TGTGCCAGCAGCGCGGACAGGGGACGACAGCCCCAGCATTTT
TRBJ2-7	TRBV7-6	.	few	CASSFDGRARAAQYF	TGTGCCAGCAGCTTCGACGGGCGGGCCCGGGCCGCGCAGTACTTC
TRBJ1-4	TRBV6-5	.	.	CASSYSGANEKLFF	TGTGCCAGCAGTTACTCCGGGGCTAATGAAAAACTGTTTTTT
TRBJ2-7	TRBV30	TRBD1	.	CAWSVPGDRGNEQYF	TGTGCCTGGAGTGTACCAGGAGACAGGGGTAACGAGCAGTACTTC
TRBJ1-5	TRBV7-9	TRBD1	.	CASSGDSRNQPQHF	TGTGCCAGCAGCGGGGACAGCAGAAATCAGCCCCAGCATTTT
TRBJ2-5	TRBV5-1	.	few	CASSLSGGYQETQYF	TGCGCCAGCAGCTTATCCGGCGGGTACCAAGAGACCCAGTACTTC
TRBJ2-1	TRBV11-3	.	once	CASSLSRGWNEQFF	TGTGCCAGCAGCTTATCCAGGGGATGGAATGAGCAGTTCTTC
TRBJ2-6	TRBV18	.	.	CASSRTDGYSGANVLTF	TGTGCCAGCTCACGTACTGACGGGTACTCTGGGGCCAACGTCCTGACTTTC
TRBJ2-7	TRBV19	.	.	CASSKGPGVYEQYF	TGTGCCAGTAGTAAAGGTCCGGGGGTTTACGAGCAGTACTTC
TRBJ2-7	TRBV28	TRBD1	.	CASSSGTGIYEQYF	TGTGCCAGCAGTTCTGGGACAGGTATTTACGAGCAGTACTTC
TRBJ1-5	TRBV19	TRBD1	.	CASSIGGQGRNQPQHF	TGTGCCAGTAGTATAGGTGGACAGGGGCGGAATCAGCCCCAGCATTTT
TRBJ2-2	TRBV4-3	TRBD2	.	CASSTAASGRVRELFF	TGCGCCAGCAGCACGGCGGCTAGCGGGAGGGTCCGGGAGCTGTTTTTT
TRBJ1-1	TRBV27	.	.	CASSLRAGRANTEAFF	TGTGCCAGCAGTTTAAGGGCGGGGAGGGCGAACACTGAAGCTTTCTTT
TRBJ2-3	TRBV13	.	.	CASSLSPWAGAVDTQYF	TGTGCCAGCAGCCTCTCACCGTGGGCGGGGGCGGTAGATACGCAGTATTTT
TRBJ1-4	TRBV5-8	TRBD1	.	CASSPGDSPNEKLFF	TGTGCCAGCAGCCCCGGGGACAGCCCGAATGAAAAACTGTTTTTT
TRBJ2-5	TRBV24-1	TRBD1	.	CATSDPGTGQETQYF	TGTGCCACCAGTGACCCGGGGACAGGCCAAGAGACCCAGTACTTC
TRBJ1-6	TRBV23-1	.	.	CASSHPPWSRNSPLHF	TGCGCCAGCAGTCACCCGCCTTGGTCCCGGAATTCACCCCTCCACTTT
TRBJ2-5	TRBV4-1	TRBD2	.	CASSQDLGAGTVKYQETQYF	TGCGCCAGCAGCCAAGATCTTGGAGCGGGAACCGTAAAATACCAAGAGACCCAGTACTTC
TRBJ1-4	TRBV11-2	.	few	CASSLGQGRSNEKLFF	TGTGCCAGCAGCTTAGGCCAGGGGAGATCTAATGAAAAACTGTTTTTT